Sequencing of this T cell receptor (beta chain) was carried out in a study of blood T cell repertoires in COVID-19. This CDR3 contains 15 residues. CDR1 is KGHSH, CDR2 LQKENI, per germline. Deletions cut 3 bases from V and 5 bases from J, with 16 bases between. Per the study methods: Amplified reference gene primers provided the basis for estimating nucleated cell counts. Clones were sequenced by immunoSEQ multiplex PCR, and TCRdb holds only the in-frame ones, with some missing. V and J calls plus clone size are reproduced from that table; the DNA served to infer D and trimming. The data show approximately 150,000 clones, 80% to 95% seen once. Seattle patients were enrolled while actively infected and followed longitudinally.

Sequencing was performed on peripheral blood. The chain employs TRBV18 and TRBJ2-5, with a weak D call TRBD1 (6 bases). This clonotype originated in a woman aged 55 to 70 with COVID-19, enrolled during active disease. The CDR3 sequence is CASSPPQGWGETQYF. The CDR3 DNA reads TGTGCCAGCTCACCCCCACAGGGATGGGGGGAGACCCAGTACTTC.